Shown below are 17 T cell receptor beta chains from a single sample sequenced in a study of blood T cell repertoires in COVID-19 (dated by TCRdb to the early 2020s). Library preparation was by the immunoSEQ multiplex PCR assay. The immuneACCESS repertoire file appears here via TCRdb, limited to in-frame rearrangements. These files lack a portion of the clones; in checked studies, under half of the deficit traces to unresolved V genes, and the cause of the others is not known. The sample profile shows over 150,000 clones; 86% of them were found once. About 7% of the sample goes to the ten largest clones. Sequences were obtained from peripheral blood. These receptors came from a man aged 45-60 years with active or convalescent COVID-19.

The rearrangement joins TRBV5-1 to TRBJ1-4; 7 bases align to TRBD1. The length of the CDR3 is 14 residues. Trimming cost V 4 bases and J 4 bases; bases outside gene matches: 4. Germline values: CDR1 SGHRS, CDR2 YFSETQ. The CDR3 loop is CASSVDRNNEKLFF. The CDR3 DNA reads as TGCGCCAGCAGCGTGGACAGGAATAATGAAAAACTGTTTTTT.

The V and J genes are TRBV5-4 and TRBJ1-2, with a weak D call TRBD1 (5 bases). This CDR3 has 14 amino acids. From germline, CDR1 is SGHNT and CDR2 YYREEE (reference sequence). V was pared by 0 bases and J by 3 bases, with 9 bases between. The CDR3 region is CASSLGRDDYGYTF. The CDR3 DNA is TGTGCCAGCAGCTTGGGCAGGGATGACTATGGCTACACCTTC.

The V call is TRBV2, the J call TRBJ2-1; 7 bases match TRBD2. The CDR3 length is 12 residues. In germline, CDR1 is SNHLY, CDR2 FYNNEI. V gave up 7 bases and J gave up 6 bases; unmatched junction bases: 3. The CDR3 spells CASTPGGNEQFF. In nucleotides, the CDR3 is TGTGCCAGCACGCCGGGGGGCAATGAGCAGTTCTTC.

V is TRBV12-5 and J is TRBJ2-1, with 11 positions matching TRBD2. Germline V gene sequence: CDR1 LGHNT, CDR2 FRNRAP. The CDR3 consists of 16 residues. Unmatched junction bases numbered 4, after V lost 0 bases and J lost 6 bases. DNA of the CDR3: TGTGCTAGTGGTTTGGTACCTAGCGGGAGGACCAATGAGCAGTTCTTC. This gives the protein CASGLVPSGRTNEQFF.

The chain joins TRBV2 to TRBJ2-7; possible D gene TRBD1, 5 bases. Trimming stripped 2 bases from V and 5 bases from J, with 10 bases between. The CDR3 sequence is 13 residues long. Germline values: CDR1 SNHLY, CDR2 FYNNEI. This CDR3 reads CASSEQGANEQYF. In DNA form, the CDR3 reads TGTGCCAGCAGTGAACAGGGTGCCAACGAGCAGTACTTC. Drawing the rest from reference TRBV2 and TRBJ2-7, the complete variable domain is EPEVTQTPSHQVTQMGQEVILRCVPISNHLYFYWYRQILGQKVEFLVSFYNNEISEKSEIFDDQFSVERPDGSNFTLKIRSTKLEDSAMYFCASSEQGANEQYFGPGTRLTVT.

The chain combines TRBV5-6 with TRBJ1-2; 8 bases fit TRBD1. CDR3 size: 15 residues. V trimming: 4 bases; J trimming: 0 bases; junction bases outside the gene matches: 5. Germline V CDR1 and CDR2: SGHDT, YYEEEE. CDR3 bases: TGTGCCAGCAGCCCTGACAGGGGAGCTAACTATGGCTACACCTTC. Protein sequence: CASSPDRGANYGYTF.

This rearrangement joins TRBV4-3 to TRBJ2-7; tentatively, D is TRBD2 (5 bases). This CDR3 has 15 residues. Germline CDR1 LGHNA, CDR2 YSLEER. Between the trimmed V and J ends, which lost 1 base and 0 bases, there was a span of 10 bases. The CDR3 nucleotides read TGCGCCAGCAGCCAAGGGATTGGACTCTCCTACGAGCAGTACTTC. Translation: CASSQGIGLSYEQYF.

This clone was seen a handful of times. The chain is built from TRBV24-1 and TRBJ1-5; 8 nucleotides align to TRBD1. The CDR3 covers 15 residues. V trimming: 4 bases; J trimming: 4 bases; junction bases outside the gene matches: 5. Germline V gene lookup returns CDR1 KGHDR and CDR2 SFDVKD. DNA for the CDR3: TGTGCCACCAGTGACCGACAGGGGCGGAATCAGCCCCAGCATTTT. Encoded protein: CATSDRQGRNQPQHF.

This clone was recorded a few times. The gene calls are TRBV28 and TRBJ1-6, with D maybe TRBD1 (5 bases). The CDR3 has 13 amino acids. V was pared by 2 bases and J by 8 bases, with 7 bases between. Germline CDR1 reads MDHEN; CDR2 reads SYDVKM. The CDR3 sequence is CASSLPTDSPLHF. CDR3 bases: TGTGCCAGCAGTTTACCGACAGATTCACCCCTCCACTTT.

CDR3 nucleotides: TGTGCCAGCAGTTCCCCGGGGGGGCGAGAGACCCAGTACTTC. Protein product: CASSSPGGRETQYF. V gene TRBV6-5 combines with J gene TRBJ2-5, with 8 bases fitting TRBD2. Germline V gene sequence: CDR1 MNHEY, CDR2 SVGAGI. J was trimmed by 4 bases and V by 4 bases; bases with no gene match: 5. CDR3 size: 14 residues.

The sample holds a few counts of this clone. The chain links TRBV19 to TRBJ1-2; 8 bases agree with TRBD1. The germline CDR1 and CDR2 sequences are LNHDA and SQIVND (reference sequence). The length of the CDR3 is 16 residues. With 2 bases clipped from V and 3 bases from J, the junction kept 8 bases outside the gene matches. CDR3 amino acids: CASSIKQGVPYYGYTF. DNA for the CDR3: TGTGCCAGTAGTATAAAACAGGGGGTGCCTTACTATGGCTACACCTTC.

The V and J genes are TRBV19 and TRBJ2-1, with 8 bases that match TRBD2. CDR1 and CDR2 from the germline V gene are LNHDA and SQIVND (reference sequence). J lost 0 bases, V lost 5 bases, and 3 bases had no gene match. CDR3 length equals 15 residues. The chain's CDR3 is CASSQGTSSYNEQFF. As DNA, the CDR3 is TGTGCCAGTAGTCAAGGGACTAGCTCCTACAATGAGCAGTTCTTC.

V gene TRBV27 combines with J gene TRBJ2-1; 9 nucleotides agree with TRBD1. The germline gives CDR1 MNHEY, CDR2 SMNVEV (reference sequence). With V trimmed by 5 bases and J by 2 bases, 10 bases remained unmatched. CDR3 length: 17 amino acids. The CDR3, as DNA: TGTGCCAGCAGTCTCAAAGACAGGGGGAAAACCTACAATGAGCAGTTCTTC. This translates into CASSLKDRGKTYNEQFF.

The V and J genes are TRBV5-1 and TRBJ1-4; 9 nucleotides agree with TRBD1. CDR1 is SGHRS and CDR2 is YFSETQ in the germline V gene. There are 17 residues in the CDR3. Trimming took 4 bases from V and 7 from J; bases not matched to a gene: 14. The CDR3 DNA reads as TGCGCCAGCAGCCCGCGACAGGGGGTTAAAGGGGGTGAAAAACTGTTTTTT. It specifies CASSPRQGVKGGEKLFF. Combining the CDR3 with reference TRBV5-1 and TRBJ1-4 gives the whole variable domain KAGVTQTPRYLIKTRGQQVTLSCSPISGHRSVSWYQQTPGQGLQFLFEYFSETQRNKGNFPGRFSGRQFSNSRSEMNVSTLELGDSALYLCASSPRQGVKGGEKLFFGSGTQLSVL.

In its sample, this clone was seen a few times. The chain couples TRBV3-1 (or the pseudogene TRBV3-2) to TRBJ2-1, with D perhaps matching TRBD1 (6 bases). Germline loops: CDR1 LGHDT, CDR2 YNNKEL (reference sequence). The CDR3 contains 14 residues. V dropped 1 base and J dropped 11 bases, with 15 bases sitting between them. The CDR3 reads CASSQADFGTKQFF. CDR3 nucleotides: TGTGCCAGCAGCCAAGCCGACTTCGGGACAAAGCAGTTCTTC.

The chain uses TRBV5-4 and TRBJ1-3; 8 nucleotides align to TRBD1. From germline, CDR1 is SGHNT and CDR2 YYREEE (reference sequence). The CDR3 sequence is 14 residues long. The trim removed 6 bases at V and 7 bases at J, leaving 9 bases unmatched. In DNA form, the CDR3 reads TGTGCCAGCAACTACCAGGGGGCGGGTAACACCATATATTTT. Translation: CASNYQGAGNTIYF.

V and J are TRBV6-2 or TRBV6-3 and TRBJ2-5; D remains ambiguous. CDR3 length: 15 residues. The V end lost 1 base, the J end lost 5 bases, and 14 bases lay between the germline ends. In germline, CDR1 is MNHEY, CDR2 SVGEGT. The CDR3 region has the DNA TGTGCCAGCAGTTACTTCCGGTTCCCCAAGGAGACCCAGTACTTC. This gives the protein CASSYFRFPKETQYF.